This TCR beta chain was recovered during a study of blood T cells in healthy people across ages. Points from the study as a whole: Strong correlation existed between TCR beta diversity and naive T cell percentage. Older individuals had lower TCR beta diversity per million T cells (the decline was roughly linear).

The CDR3 runs 14 residues. Trimming took 3 bases from V and 1 from J; bases not matched to a gene: 3. Looked up from germline, CDR1 is DFQATT and CDR2 is SNEGSKA (reference sequence). This clonotype came up a few times. Its cognate antigen is unknown. The study drew donors from healthy Caucasian individuals in Russia aged about 6 to 100. A second PCR of roughly 7 to 11 cycles used a sample-barcoded 5' primer and a J-beta primer mix. Each cDNA molecule received a tag from a template-switch adaptor that had 12 random nucleotides. Each CDR3 protein gets one entry after TCRdb re-called the 5' RACE reads with MiXCR. This sample has around 500,000 distinct CDR3 sequences, with around 48% found just once.

The material sequenced was blood. This receptor was obtained from an older man in good health. The chain employs TRBV20-1 and TRBJ2-5, with 9 bases identical to TRBD2. DNA of the CDR3: TGCAGTGCTAGCCTAGCGGGGACCCAAGAGACCCAGTACTTC. This sequence encodes CSASLAGTQETQYF.